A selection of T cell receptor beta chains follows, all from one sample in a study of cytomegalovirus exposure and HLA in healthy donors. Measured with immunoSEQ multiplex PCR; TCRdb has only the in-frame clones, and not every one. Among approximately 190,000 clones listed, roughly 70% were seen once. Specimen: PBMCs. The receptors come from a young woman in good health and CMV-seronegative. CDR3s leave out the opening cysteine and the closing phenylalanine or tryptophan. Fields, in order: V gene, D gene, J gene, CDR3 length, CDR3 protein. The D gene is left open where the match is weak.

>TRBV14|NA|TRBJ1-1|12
ASSQDRVNTEAF
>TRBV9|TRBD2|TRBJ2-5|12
ASSVAGGQETQY
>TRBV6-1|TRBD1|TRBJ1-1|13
ASSTFFRGDTEAF
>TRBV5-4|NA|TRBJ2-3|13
ASSFKIGSADTQY
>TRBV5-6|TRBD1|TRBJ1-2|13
ASSLVGDRAVGYT
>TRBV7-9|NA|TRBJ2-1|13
ASSFGLSSYNEQF
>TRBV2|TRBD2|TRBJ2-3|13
ASSDLAGIADTQY
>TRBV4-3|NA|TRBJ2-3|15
ASSQDVSGLSTDTQY
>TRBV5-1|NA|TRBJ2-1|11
ASSRLPSDEQF
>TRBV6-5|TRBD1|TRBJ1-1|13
ASSSLGTGIEEAF
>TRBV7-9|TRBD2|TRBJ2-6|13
ASSLGLAGANVLT
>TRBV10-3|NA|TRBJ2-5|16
AISDVLGGGHSRETQY
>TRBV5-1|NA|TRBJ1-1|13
ASSLGPGGGTEAF
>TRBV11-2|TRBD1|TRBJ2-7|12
ASSLGQGAYEQY
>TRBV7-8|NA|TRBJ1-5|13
ASSLQGSTNQPQH
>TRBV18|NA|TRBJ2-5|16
ASSQASVAGGPRETQY
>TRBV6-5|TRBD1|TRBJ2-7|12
ASSRDRVSYEQY
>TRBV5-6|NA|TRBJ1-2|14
ASSLAWEATNYGYT
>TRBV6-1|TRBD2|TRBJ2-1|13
ASSGGLGSANEQF
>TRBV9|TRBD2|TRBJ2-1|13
ASSVKAGVSLEQF
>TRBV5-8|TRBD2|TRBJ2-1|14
ASSPRTSGSIDEQF
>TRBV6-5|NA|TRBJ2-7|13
ASSPRGQLGYEQY
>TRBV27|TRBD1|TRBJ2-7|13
ASSLKPGQVYEQY
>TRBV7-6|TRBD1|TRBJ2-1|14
ASSGGQAVFYNEQF
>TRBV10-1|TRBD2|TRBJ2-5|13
ASNQKTSRRGTQY
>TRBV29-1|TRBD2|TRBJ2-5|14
SVEDRVAGGLETQY
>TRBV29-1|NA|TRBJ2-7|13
SVEGDSAESYEQY
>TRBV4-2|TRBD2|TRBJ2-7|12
ASSPGGGSYEQY
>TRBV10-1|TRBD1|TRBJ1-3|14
ASSAETGGTGNTIY
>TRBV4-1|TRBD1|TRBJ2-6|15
ASSTRDSGSGANVLT
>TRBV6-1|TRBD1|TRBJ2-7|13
ASHRTGAVSYEQY
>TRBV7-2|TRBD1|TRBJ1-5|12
ASSSRQGNQPQH
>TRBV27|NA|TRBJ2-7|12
ASSLRGWGHEQY
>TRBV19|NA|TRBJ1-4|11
ATEQGGGEKLF
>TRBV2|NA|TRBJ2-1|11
ASPGSSYNEQF